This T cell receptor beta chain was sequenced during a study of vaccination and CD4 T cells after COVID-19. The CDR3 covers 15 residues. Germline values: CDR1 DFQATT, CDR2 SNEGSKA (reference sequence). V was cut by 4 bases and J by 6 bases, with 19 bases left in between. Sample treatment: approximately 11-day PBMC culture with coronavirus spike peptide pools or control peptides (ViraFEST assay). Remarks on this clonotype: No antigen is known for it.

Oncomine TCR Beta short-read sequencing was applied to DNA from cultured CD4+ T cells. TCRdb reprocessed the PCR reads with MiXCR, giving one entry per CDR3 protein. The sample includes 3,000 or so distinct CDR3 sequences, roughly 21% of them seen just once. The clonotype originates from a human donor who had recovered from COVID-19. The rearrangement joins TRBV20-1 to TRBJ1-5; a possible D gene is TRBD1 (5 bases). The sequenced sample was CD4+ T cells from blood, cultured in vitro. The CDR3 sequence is CSATDVGGGSQPQHF. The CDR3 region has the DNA TGCAGTGCTACTGACGTCGGGGGTGGGAGTCAGCCCCAGCATTTT.